This T cell receptor beta chain derives from a study of OX40 agonist ivuxolimab in advanced cancers. The overall study: With ivuxolimab, an agonistic anti-OX40 (CD134) antibody, patients were treated.

The CDR3 length is 13 residues. Looked up from germline, CDR1 is SGHRS and CDR2 is YFSETQ. This clone was observed once. Profiled with immunoSEQ multiplex PCR; TCRdb holds only in-frame clones, not every one. The repertoire holds tens of thousands of clones, roughly 90% seen once, with around 27% in the top ten. Individuals having autoimmune disease history or systemic immunosuppression were not enrolled. This TCR was recovered from an adult with an advanced solid tumor such as melanoma, head and neck, liver or kidney cancer. The chain recombines TRBV5-1 with TRBJ2-5, with D possibly being TRBD2 (5 bases). The end of the DNA is better explained by TRBJ2-7, so the J call may be wrong. The sample in question was CD4+ or CD8+ T cells sorted from blood, obtained in a trial of the OX40 agonist ivuxolimab. This CDR3 reads CASSPGAAYEQYF. The CDR3 bases are TGCGCCAGCAGCCCCGGAGCGGCGTACGAGCAGTACTTC.